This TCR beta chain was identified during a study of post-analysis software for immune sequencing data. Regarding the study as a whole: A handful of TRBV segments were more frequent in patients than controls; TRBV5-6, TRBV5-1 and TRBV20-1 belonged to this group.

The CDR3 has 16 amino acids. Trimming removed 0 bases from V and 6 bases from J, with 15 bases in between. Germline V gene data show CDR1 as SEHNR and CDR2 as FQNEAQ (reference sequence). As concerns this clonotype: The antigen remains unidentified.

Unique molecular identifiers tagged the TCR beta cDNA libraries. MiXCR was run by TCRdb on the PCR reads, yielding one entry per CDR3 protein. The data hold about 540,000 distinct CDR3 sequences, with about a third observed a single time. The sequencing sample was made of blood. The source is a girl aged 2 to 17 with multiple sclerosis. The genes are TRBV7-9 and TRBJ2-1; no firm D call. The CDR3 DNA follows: TGTGCCAGCAGCTTAGCGCAAGACCGATATTGCAATGAGCAGTTCTTC. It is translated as CASSLAQDRYCNEQFF.